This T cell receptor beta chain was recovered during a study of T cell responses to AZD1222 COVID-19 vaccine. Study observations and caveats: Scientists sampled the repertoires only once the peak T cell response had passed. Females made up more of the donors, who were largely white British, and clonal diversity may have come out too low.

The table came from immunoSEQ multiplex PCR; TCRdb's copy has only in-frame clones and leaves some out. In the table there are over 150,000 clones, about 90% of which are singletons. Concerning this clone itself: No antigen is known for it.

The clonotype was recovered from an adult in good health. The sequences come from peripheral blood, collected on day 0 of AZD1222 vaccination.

Written as DNA, the CDR3 is TGTGCCAGTAGTCCAACCGGGACTAGCGGCCCCCAAGAGACCCAGTACTTC. It yields the protein CASSPTGTSGPQETQYF. The V call is TRBV19, the J call TRBJ2-5, with TRBD2 identical over 11 bases. Per germline, CDR1 LNHDA and CDR2 SQIVND (reference sequence). The CDR3 consists of 17 residues. Germline trimming cut 5 bases from V and 1 base from J; bases unmatched to any gene: 9.